The following is a T cell receptor (beta chain) sequence with its context. What it binds is not known. Other DNA sequences in the same sample also yield this CDR3. The sample is drawn from a study of shared clonotypes between healthy human individuals. General study results and limits: In general, naive subsets displayed greater estimated richness than memory subsets did.

The assay was run at deep level. Original handling: Junction-only immunoSEQ sequences carried no quality scores, so filtering differed. Clones were sequenced by immunoSEQ multiplex PCR, and TCRdb holds only the in-frame ones, with some missing. The V and J calls and clone size are taken from that table; D and trimming were inferred from the DNA. The table includes about 820,000 clones, 80% to 95% detected once. Terminally differentiated effector memory CD45RA+ cells were excluded by CCR7 positive selection of CD45RO-negative cells. Specimen: naive CD8+ T cells sorted from blood. The source of this sequence is a man aged 25-45 years in good health.

CDR3 residues: CASSLVRSSYEQYF. The CDR3 DNA follows: TGTGCCAGCAGCTTAGTAAGGAGCTCCTACGAGCAGTACTTC. The chain combines TRBV7-2 with TRBJ2-7; D not certain. Trimming shortened V by 1 base and J by 0 bases, and 7 bases separated the two germline ends. The CDR3 contains 14 residues. Germline CDR1 is SGHTA and CDR2 is FQGNSA.